These 28 T cell receptor beta chains came from one sample sequenced in a study of spatial heterogeneity in lung cancer. From the 5' RACE reads, TCRdb called clonotypes with MiXCR, one entry per CDR3 protein. This table has tens of thousands of distinct CDR3 sequences, around 7.5% appearing once. The time point denotes: sample taken at primary tumor resection. The sequencing used PBMCs, collected at surgery. The source is a male donor with early-stage non-small cell lung cancer.

This clonotype occurred many times. The J gene is TRBJ2-7, the V gene TRBV6-2 or TRBV6-3, with D possibly TRBD2 on 6 matching bases. In germline, CDR1 is MNHEY, CDR2 SVGEGT. The CDR3 extends over 15 amino acids. The V end was cut by 6 bases, the J end by 1 base, with 16 bases between. For the CDR3, the DNA is TGTGCCAGCAGCCTCGGTTCAGGAGGGTCCTACGAGCAGTACTTC. Translating gives CASSLGSGGSYEQYF.

This clonotype was found many times. The rearrangement joins TRBV27 to TRBJ2-1, with TRBD1 matching 8 bases. Germline CDR1 and CDR2: MNHEY and SMNVEV (reference sequence). After removal of 7 bases from V and 7 bases from J, the junction contained 12 bases not matched to a gene. The CDR3 length is 15 residues. The CDR3 region is CASTVIRTGTNEQFF. In DNA form, the CDR3 reads TGTGCCAGCACCGTTATTCGGACAGGGACTAATGAGCAGTTCTTC.

This clonotype was detected only a few times. This chain connects TRBV12-3 or TRBV12-4 to TRBJ2-2; maybe TRBD1 (6 bases). CDR3 length equals 15 residues. Trimming removed 5 bases from V and 6 bases from J, with 16 bases in between. The CDR3 protein is CASSRTGTNPGELFF. CDR3 DNA: TGTGCCAGCAGTAGAACCGGGACAAATCCCGGGGAGCTGTTTTTT.

This clonotype turned up a few times. The V and J genes are TRBV7-2 and TRBJ1-5; 7 nucleotides agree with TRBD1. V dropped 5 bases and J dropped 4; count of bases not matched to a gene: 11. Germline CDR1 and CDR2: SGHTA and FQGNSA. This CDR3 is built from 16 residues. Here the CDR3 DNA reads TGTGCCAGCAGCATCCGGGACAGCCATGGGAATCAGCCCCAGCATTTT. It encodes CASSIRDSHGNQPQHF.

This clonotype was recorded at least ten times. The rearrangement joins TRBV6-2 or TRBV6-3 to TRBJ2-3; either TRBD1 or TRBD2 may supply D (5 bases each). CDR1 is MNHEY, CDR2 SVGEGT, per germline. CDR3 length equals 16 residues. V lost 5 bases, J lost 1 base, and 16 bases lay in between. DNA for the CDR3: TGTGCCAGCAGTCCTAAGGGGAGTTACCGCACAGATACGCAGTATTTT. This sequence encodes CASSPKGSYRTDTQYF.

The chain carries TRBV11-2 and TRBJ1-1; tentatively, D is TRBD1 (6 bases). Germline CDR1 and CDR2: SGHAT and FQNNGV. This CDR3 contains 18 residues. The ends were cut back, 4 bases at V and 0 bases at J, with 21 bases in the middle. The CDR3 coding sequence is TGTGCCAGCAGCTCCCGGGCCCAGGGGCGACAATTGAACACTGAAGCTTTCTTT. Protein: CASSSRAQGRQLNTEAFF. Based on the CDR3 plus reference TRBV11-2 and TRBJ1-1, the full variable domain is EAGVAQSPRYKIIEKRQSVAFWCNPISGHATLYWYQQILGQGPKLLIQFQNNGVVDDSQLPKDRFSAERLKGVDSTLKIQPAKLEDSAVYLCASSSRAQGRQLNTEAFFGQGTRLTVV.

In its sample, this clonotype was seen many times. V is TRBV27 and J is TRBJ1-3, with D possibly TRBD1 on 5 matching bases. This CDR3 is built from 14 residues. Trimming removed 8 bases from V and 0 bases from J, with 11 bases in between. Looked up from germline, CDR1 is MNHEY and CDR2 is SMNVEV (reference sequence). This CDR3 reads CASGTDSSGNTIYF. CDR3 DNA sequence: TGTGCCAGCGGAACCGACAGCTCTGGAAACACCATATATTTT.

This clonotype was detected a few times. This rearrangement joins TRBV20-1 to TRBJ2-3, with 9 bases that match TRBD1. The V gene end was trimmed by 5 bases and the J gene end by 6 bases; junction bases not matched to a gene: 9. This CDR3 has 14 amino acids. Germline CDR1 is DFQATT and CDR2 is SNEGSKA (reference sequence). The CDR3 DNA reads as TGCAGTGCTCCCGACAGGGGGGGTTCGGATACGCAGTATTTT. Protein product: CSAPDRGGSDTQYF.

This clonotype was seen ten or more times. The chain joins TRBV2 to TRBJ2-3, with D perhaps matching TRBD2 (5 bases). Trimming removed 0 bases at V and 8 bases at J, with 18 bases between. Germline-derived CDR1 and CDR2 are SNHLY and FYNNEI. The CDR3 extends over 16 amino acids. As DNA, the CDR3 is TGTGCCAGCAGTGAAGCGGAAGCGGCCCCGCCGAGTACGCAGTATTTT. It codes for CASSEAEAAPPSTQYF.

As regards this clonotype: This may be a read error, as it is one base from a much larger clone. V gene TRBV15 combines with J gene TRBJ2-2; D gene ambiguous. This CDR3 contains 15 residues. The V gene's germline CDR1 is LNHNV and CDR2 YYDKDF (reference sequence). CDR3 loop: CATSRGSSNAGELFF. The DNA of the CDR3 is TGTGCCACCAGCAGAGGTTCTTCGAACGCCGGGGAGCTGTTTTTT.

This clonotype was found many times. The chain has TRBV15 and TRBJ1-4, with D perhaps matching TRBD1 (5 bases). Looked up from germline, CDR1 is LNHNV and CDR2 is YYDKDF (reference sequence). Trimming shortened V by 2 bases and J by 5 bases, and 15 bases separated the two germline ends. This CDR3 spans 16 amino acids. The CDR3 nucleotides are TGTGCCACCAGCAGATCTCCCCAGGGTCCGAATGAAAAACTGTTTTTT. Amino acids: CATSRSPQGPNEKLFF.

This clonotype was picked up a small number of times. The rearrangement uses TRBV23-1 and TRBJ2-1, with 10 positions matching TRBD1. TRBV23-1 belongs to the ORF category, with a function that is uncertain. J gave up 6 bases and V 3 bases, and 17 bases lay outside the gene matches. The CDR3 is 19 residues long. CDR3 sequence (DNA): TGCGCCAGCAGTCACCCGGGACAGGGGTGCCCTACGGTCGCCAATGAGCAGTTCTTC. Its protein product is CASSHPGQGCPTVANEQFF.

Turning to this clonotype: A junction end diverges from the germline sequence, so it may reflect a read error. The chain uses TRBV11-3 and TRBJ2-4; D is undetermined. Per the germline V gene, CDR1 is SGHNT and CDR2 is YENEEA. This CDR3 comprises 15 residues. This chain's CDR3 is CASSKTSVGKNIRYF. The CDR3 region has the DNA TGTGCCAGCAGCAAGACCTCGGTAGGCAAAAACATTCGGTACTTC.

In its sample, this clonotype was seen many times. This chain joins TRBV4-3 and TRBJ2-4, with TRBD2 matching over 7 bases. J gave up 8 bases and V 0 bases, and 10 bases lay outside the gene matches. CDR3 length: 16 residues. Per germline, CDR1 LGHNA and CDR2 YSLEER. The CDR3 sequence: CASSQDLSGAKDIQYF. In DNA, the CDR3 is TGCGCCAGCAGCCAAGATCTGAGCGGGGCCAAGGACATTCAGTACTTC.

The chain combines TRBV7-3 with TRBJ1-1; the D is unclear. The length of the CDR3 is 13 residues. Germline CDR1 reads SGHTA; CDR2 reads FQGTGA. Between the trimmed V and J ends, which lost 4 bases and 0 bases, there was a span of 6 bases. The CDR3 protein is CASSYLMNTEAFF. In nucleotides, the CDR3 is TGTGCCAGCAGCTATCTCATGAACACTGAAGCTTTCTTT.

This clonotype appeared a few times. The V gene is TRBV6-6, the J gene TRBJ2-1; 7 nucleotides align to TRBD1. This CDR3 region has 19 residues. The germline V gene encodes CDR1 MNHNY and CDR2 SVGAGI (reference sequence). V gave up 8 bases and J gave up 4 bases; unmatched junction bases: 23. Written as DNA, the CDR3 is TGTGCCAGCCTCAGTTACCCCAGATTACAGGGGTCTGGGTACAATGAGCAGTTCTTC. It yields the protein CASLSYPRLQGSGYNEQFF.

This clonotype has at least ten counts. This sequence joins TRBV7-9 and TRBJ2-2; D is undetermined. The CDR3 runs to 13 residues. The V end was cut by 3 bases, the J end by 5 bases, with 7 bases between. Germline lookup yields CDR1 SEHNR and CDR2 FQNEAQ (reference sequence). The CDR3 spells CASSLARTGELFF. In DNA form, the CDR3 reads TGTGCCAGCAGCTTGGCCCGAACCGGGGAGCTGTTTTTT.

This clonotype was found many times. This chain connects TRBV5-5 to TRBJ2-5, with D perhaps TRBD2 (6 bases). The CDR3 runs 14 residues. V was shortened by 0 bases and J by 7 bases, with 13 bases between the two germline ends. The V gene's germline CDR1 is SGHKS and CDR2 YYEKEE (reference sequence). CDR3: CASSLDPTGGTQYF. In DNA, the CDR3 is TGTGCCAGCAGCTTGGACCCAACCGGGGGGACCCAGTACTTC. The variable domain in full, with the rest retrieved from reference TRBV5-5 and TRBJ2-5, is DAGVTQSPTHLIKTRGQQVTLRCSPISGHKSVSWYQQVLGQGPQFIFQYYEKEERGRGNFPDRFSARQFPNYSSELNVNALLLGDSALYLCASSLDPTGGTQYFGPGTRLLVL.

This clonotype was detected only a few times. The rearrangement joins TRBV20-1 to TRBJ2-7, with D tentatively TRBD1 (5 bases). The germline CDR1 and CDR2 sequences are DFQATT and SNEGSKA (reference sequence). There are 15 residues in the CDR3. V shed 7 bases and J shed 0 bases, with 19 bases lying between them. CDR3 DNA: TGCAGTGACCCGCGGACAACCAAAAGCTCCTACGAGCAGTACGTC. Encoded protein: CSDPRTTKSSYEQYV.

This clonotype was recorded many times. The V call is TRBV11-1, the J call TRBJ2-7; D perhaps matches TRBD2 (6 bases). Per the germline V gene, CDR1 is SGHAT and CDR2 is FQDESV (reference sequence). The CDR3 extends over 16 amino acids. V lost 5 bases and J lost 4, with 21 bases in between. For the CDR3, the DNA is TGTGCCAGCAGCCCCCTCGGGGCGGGGATGGTGTACGAGCAGTACTTC. Amino acid sequence: CASSPLGAGMVYEQYF.

This clonotype occurred many times. The J gene is TRBJ2-7, the V gene TRBV6-1; D perhaps matches TRBD1 (6 bases). The germline V gene encodes CDR1 MNHNS and CDR2 SASEGT. V lost 5 bases to trimming and J lost 4 bases, with 18 bases between them. The CDR3 has 15 residues. The CDR3 region is CASSPLSLDRYEQYV. CDR3 nucleotide sequence: TGTGCCAGCAGTCCCCTTTCCCTCGACAGGTACGAGCAGTACGTC.

This clonotype was observed many times. The genes are TRBV12-3 or TRBV12-4 and TRBJ2-7; the match to TRBD2 covers 10 bases. V lost 0 bases and J lost 2; bases outside the gene matches: 1. The CDR3 contains 15 residues. The CDR3 reads CASSLASGGTYEQYF. CDR3 sequence (DNA): TGTGCCAGCAGTTTAGCTAGCGGGGGGACCTACGAGCAGTACTTC.

This clonotype was picked up many times. Here the CDR3 reads CASSLTGEGNTIYF. CDR3 DNA sequence: TGTGCCAGCAGCTTAACGGGAGAAGGAAACACCATATATTTT. This chain connects TRBV7-9 to TRBJ1-3; D gene unclear. V gave up 2 bases and J gave up 4 bases, with 9 bases separating them. The germline V gene encodes CDR1 SEHNR and CDR2 FQNEAQ (reference sequence). This CDR3 comprises 14 residues.

This clonotype came up a few times. This chain's CDR3 is CASSEIVDEQFF. In nucleotides, the CDR3 is TGTGCCAGCAGTGAGATTGTAGATGAGCAGTTCTTC. The chain carries TRBV12-3 or TRBV12-4 and TRBJ2-1, with D unclear. The CDR3 contains 12 residues. V dropped 5 bases and J dropped 8 bases, with 10 bases sitting between them.

This clonotype was recorded many times. V gene TRBV7-2 combines with J gene TRBJ2-1; perhaps TRBD2 as D (6 bases). There are 15 residues in the CDR3. Germline CDR1 reads SGHTA; CDR2 reads FQGNSA. Trimming left V 2 bases short and J 0 bases short, with 8 bases between. In nucleotides, the CDR3 is TGTGCCAGCAGCTTAACTAGCCTCTCCTACAATGAGCAGTTCTTC. Amino acids: CASSLTSLSYNEQFF.

This clonotype was detected ten times or more. The rearrangement uses TRBV20-1 and TRBJ1-1; perhaps TRBD1 as D (5 bases). The germline V gene encodes CDR1 DFQATT and CDR2 SNEGSKA (reference sequence). CDR3 length: 14 residues. V was pared by 3 bases and J by 3 bases, with 14 bases between. This CDR3 is CSARAPGADTEAFF. CDR3 nucleotide sequence: TGCAGTGCTAGGGCTCCCGGGGCGGACACTGAAGCTTTCTTT.

In regard to this clonotype: One end of the junction is discordant with germline, which a read error may explain. This rearrangement joins TRBV28 to TRBJ1-4; D is possibly TRBD1 (6 bases). The CDR3 consists of 10 residues. Germline CDR1 and CDR2: MDHEN and SYDVKM. CDR3 sequence: CASRRQALIF. CDR3 DNA: TGTGCCAGCAGGAGACAGGCCCTCATTTTT.

This clonotype has a count of ten or more. V usage is TRBV13 and J usage is TRBJ2-7, with 9 nucleotides matching TRBD2. Trimming took 6 bases from V and 7 from J; bases not matched to a gene: 16. Germline assignment: CDR1 PRHDT and CDR2 FYEKMQ (reference sequence). The CDR3 sequence is 16 residues long. CDR3 nucleotides: TGTGCCAGCAGACTCTCGACTGGCGGGGGGGCGAAAGAGCAGTACTTC. Residues: CASRLSTGGGAKEQYF.